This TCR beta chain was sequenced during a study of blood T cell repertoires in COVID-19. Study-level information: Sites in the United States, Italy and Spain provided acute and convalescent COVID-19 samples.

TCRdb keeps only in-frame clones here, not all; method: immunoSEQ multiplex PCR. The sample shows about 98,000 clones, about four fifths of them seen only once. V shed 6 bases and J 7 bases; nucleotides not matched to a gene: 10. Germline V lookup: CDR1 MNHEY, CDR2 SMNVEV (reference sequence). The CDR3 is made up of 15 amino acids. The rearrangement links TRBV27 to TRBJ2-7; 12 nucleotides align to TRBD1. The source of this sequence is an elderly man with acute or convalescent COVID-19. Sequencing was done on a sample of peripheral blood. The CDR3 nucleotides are TGTGCCAGCAGCACCCTGGGACAGGGGGCGCGGGAGCAGTACTTC. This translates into CASSTLGQGAREQYF.